The 11 T cell receptor beta chains below were found in one sample sequenced in a study of blood T cell repertoires in COVID-19. Assay used: immunoSEQ multiplex PCR; TCRdb lists only in-frame clones, some missing. The table shows 100,000 or so clones, with more than 75% occurring only once. Sample: peripheral blood. These receptors originate from a man between 45 and 60 years old with active or convalescent COVID-19.

This rearrangement joins TRBV7-8 to TRBJ2-7, with D possibly being TRBD1 (7 bases). The CDR3 loop spans 15 amino acids. Trimming pared 7 bases from V and 3 bases from J, leaving 19 bases between. CDR1 and CDR2 from the germline V gene are SGHVS and FQNEAQ. CDR3 amino acids: CASTSPQGGNYEQYF. The CDR3 DNA follows: TGTGCCAGCACCTCGCCCCAGGGGGGAAACTACGAGCAGTACTTC. The complete variable domain, with remaining parts taken from reference TRBV7-8 and TRBJ2-7, reads GAGVSQSPRYKVAKRGQDVALRCDPISGHVSLFWYQQALGQGPEFLTYFQNEAQLDKSGLPSDRFFAERPEGSVSTLKIQRTQQEDSAVYLCASTSPQGGNYEQYFGPGTRLTVT.

The CDR3 spells CASSPQGVGDTQYF. The CDR3 coding sequence is TGCGCCAGCAGCCCACAGGGGGTTGGAGATACGCAGTATTTT. The rearrangement uses TRBV5-1 and TRBJ2-3, with TRBD1 matching over 8 bases. Per germline, CDR1 SGHRS and CDR2 YFSETQ. The CDR3 has 14 residues. The V gene end was trimmed by 4 bases and the J gene end by 5 bases; junction bases not matched to a gene: 6. The complete variable domain, with remaining parts taken from reference TRBV5-1 and TRBJ2-3, reads KAGVTQTPRYLIKTRGQQVTLSCSPISGHRSVSWYQQTPGQGLQFLFEYFSETQRNKGNFPGRFSGRQFSNSRSEMNVSTLELGDSALYLCASSPQGVGDTQYFGPGTRLTVL.

The chain employs TRBV6-5 and TRBJ1-2; a possible D gene is TRBD1 (5 bases). Germline CDR1 reads MNHEY; CDR2 reads SVGAGI. CDR3 length: 14 amino acids. Trimming removed 2 bases from V and 4 bases from J, with 11 bases in between. CDR3 sequence (DNA): TGTGCCAGCAGTTACGACAGCTATTCCTATGGCTACACCTTC. This translates into CASSYDSYSYGYTF.

This chain connects TRBV30 to TRBJ2-5, with 7 bases lining up with TRBD1. Trimming took 4 bases from V and 10 from J; bases not matched to a gene: 15. The germline V gene has CDR1 GTSNPN and CDR2 SVGIG (reference sequence). CDR3 length: 14 amino acids. CDR3 amino acids: CAWTMTGSPLVQYF. The DNA of the CDR3 is TGTGCCTGGACCATGACAGGGTCCCCTTTGGTCCAGTACTTC.

The rearrangement joins TRBV4-3 to TRBJ1-1; no definite D call. Germline V CDR1 and CDR2: LGHNA, YSLEER. V was trimmed by 4 bases and J by 4 bases, leaving 16 bases between them. CDR3 size: 15 residues. CDR3 nucleotide sequence: TGCGCCAGCAGCCTATCATGGGAGTCGGGCACTGAAGCTTTCTTT. It codes for CASSLSWESGTEAFF.

The chain recombines TRBV14 with TRBJ2-5, with TRBD2 matching 7 bases. The V segment lost 3 bases and the J segment 2 bases; nucleotides outside the gene matches: 6. Germline lookup yields CDR1 SGHDN and CDR2 FVKESK. This CDR3 has 15 residues. DNA of the CDR3: TGTGCCAGCAGCCATCGGGGGGTTTCACAAGAGACCCAGTACTTC. This codes for CASSHRGVSQETQYF. The variable domain in full, completed from reference TRBV14 and TRBJ2-5, reads EAGVTQFPSHSVIEKGQTVTLRCDPISGHDNLYWYRRVMGKEIKFLLHFVKESKQDESGMPNNRFLAERTGGTYSTLKVQPAELEDSGVYFCASSHRGVSQETQYFGPGTRLLVL.

The chain has TRBV10-3 and TRBJ2-3; 8 bases map to TRBD2. V was clipped by 11 bases and J by 2 bases; unmatched bases: 9. The CDR3 runs 14 residues. In germline, CDR1 is ENHRY, CDR2 SYGVKD. The CDR3 reads CASVERGITDTQYF. In DNA, the CDR3 is TGTGCCTCAGTGGAGCGGGGGATCACAGATACGCAGTATTTT.

The V gene is TRBV2, the J gene TRBJ2-1, with 9 positions matching TRBD1. CDR1 SNHLY and CDR2 FYNNEI come from the germline V gene. This CDR3 contains 14 residues. V lost 6 bases, J lost 7 bases, and 7 bases stayed unmatched. CDR3 DNA sequence: TGTGCCAGCAGCAGGGACAGGGAGGGAAATGAGCAGTTCTTC. Translation gives CASSRDREGNEQFF.

The chain uses TRBV24-1 and TRBJ1-4, with 10 bases aligning to TRBD1. Trimming at V came to 4 bases and at J to 7 bases, leaving 5 bases not matched to a gene. The germline V gene encodes CDR1 KGHDR and CDR2 SFDVKD. The CDR3 is 15 amino acids. In DNA form, the CDR3 reads TGTGCCACCAGTGAGGGGACAGGGGTTCGTGAAAAACTGTTTTTT. It encodes CATSEGTGVREKLFF.

This sequence joins TRBV12-3 or TRBV12-4 and TRBJ1-6; the D gene is possibly TRBD1 (6 bases). V was pared by 6 bases and J by 10 bases, with 10 bases between. There are 12 residues in the CDR3. The CDR3 sequence: CASRQGTSPLHF. The DNA of the CDR3 is TGTGCCAGCAGACAGGGAACGTCACCCCTCCACTTT.

This clone appeared a few times. J is TRBJ1-1 and V is TRBV19; possible D gene TRBD1, 5 bases. This CDR3 comprises 13 residues. Trimming cost V 7 bases and J 5 bases, with 14 bases left between them. Germline CDR1 and CDR2: LNHDA and SQIVND (reference sequence). Written as DNA, the CDR3 is TGTGCCAGTACCCAACGGGGGGGTACTGAAGCTTTCTTT. Translation: CASTQRGGTEAFF.